Sequencing of this TCR beta chain was carried out in a study of blood T cell repertoires in COVID-19. On the study more broadly: The cDNA or gDNA used as material had been derived from T cells, B-cell-depleted T cells, or PBMCs.

Authors' processing steps: The authors estimated nucleated cell counts from reference gene primer amplification. Produced via immunoSEQ multiplex PCR; TCRdb's table is partial and in-frame only. V and J calls and clone size are copied from that table; D and trimming were computed from the DNA. Here the sample spans just under 65,000 clones, 80% to 90% being singletons. Germline CDR1 and CDR2: LGHDT and YNNKEL (reference sequence). The length of the CDR3 is 14 residues. Trimming stripped 2 bases from V and 8 bases from J, with 10 bases between. The genes are TRBV3-1 (or the pseudogene TRBV3-2) and TRBJ1-6; D may be TRBD1 (5 bases). The source of this sequence is a human donor in a cohort sampled during active COVID-19. The specimen sequenced was peripheral blood. The CDR3 spells CASSQFGGDSPLHF. The CDR3 DNA sequence: TGTGCCAGCAGCCAATTCGGGGGTGATTCACCCCTCCACTTT.